These T cell receptor beta chains were read from a single sample in a study of radiation and T cells in renal cell carcinoma. Here immunoSEQ multiplex PCR was the method, and the copy in TCRdb shows in-frame clones only, minus some. The sample holds about 140,000 clones, about 88% seen once. The sample was blood, taken from a patient whose treatment included radiotherapy and nephrectomy. All receptors come from a woman aged 45-60 years with renal cell carcinoma. CDR3s include the opening cysteine and the closing phenylalanine or tryptophan. D genes are given only for firm matches. Clone size is given for some rows only: seen once, a few or many times, or a class if the clone is expanded.

d_gene,abundance,v_gene,j_gene,CDR3nt,CDR3aa
.,few,TRBV19,TRBJ1-1,TGTGCCAGTAGTATCGGATCAGCTGAAGCTTTCTTT,CASSIGSAEAFF
.,.,TRBV11-3,TRBJ1-5,TGTGCCAGCAGCTTCCCAGACCACCCTTTGTATAGCAATCAGCCCCAGCATTTT,CASSFPDHPLYSNQPQHF
.,.,TRBV6-5,TRBJ2-2,TGTGCCAGCACCCCATTGGTCGCGAACACCGGGGAGCTGTTTTTT,CASTPLVANTGELFF
.,.,TRBV5-1,TRBJ1-3,TGCGCCAGCAGCTTGGCCCTATCTGGAAACACCATATATTTT,CASSLALSGNTIYF
.,.,TRBV19,TRBJ2-2,TGTGCCAGTAGTACGGAACCGGGGGACGGCACCGGGGAGCTGTTTTTT,CASSTEPGDGTGELFF
.,.,TRBV6-5,TRBJ1-5,TGTGCCAGCAGTTACGGGAAAAATCAGCCCCAGCATTTT,CASSYGKNQPQHF
TRBD1,.,TRBV7-3,TRBJ2-3,TGTGCCAGCAGCCGGGGACAGGGGGCTGTATCAGATACGCAGTATTTT,CASSRGQGAVSDTQYF
TRBD1,few,TRBV10-1,TRBJ2-7,TGCGCCAGCAGGCTAGACAGGGGCGAGCAGTACTTC,CASRLDRGEQYF
.,once,TRBV6-5,TRBJ1-5,TGTGCCAGCAGTGGGGCCCTGGCCAGTCAGCCCCAGCATTTT,CASSGALASQPQHF
.,.,TRBV28,TRBJ2-7,TGTGCCAGCAGACCGCGAACCTACGAGCAGTACTTC,CASRPRTYEQYF
.,.,TRBV7-2,TRBJ2-1,TGTGCCAGCAGCTTTCTCCGAAGCTCCTACAATGAGCAGTTCTTC,CASSFLRSSYNEQFF
.,.,TRBV4-3,TRBJ1-5,TGCGCCAGCAGCCAAGAAAGGAATCAGCCCCAGCATTTT,CASSQERNQPQHF
.,.,TRBV25-1,TRBJ2-7,TGTGCCAGCAGTGCCAGGACTGGCGCCTACGAGCAGTACTTC,CASSARTGAYEQYF
.,few,TRBV7-7,TRBJ1-2,TGTGCCAGCATCGTCCAAGGGGGGAGCTATGGCTACACCTTC,CASIVQGGSYGYTF
.,once,TRBV2,TRBJ1-2,TGTGCCAGCAGGCCGGGTAACTATGGCTACACCTTC,CASRPGNYGYTF
.,.,TRBV11-2,TRBJ1-1,TGTGCCAGCAGCCGACCTACAGGGCACACTGAAGCTTTCTTT,CASSRPTGHTEAFF
TRBD1,.,TRBV28,TRBJ2-7,TGTGCCAGCAGTTCCCTCCGGGACAGGACCTACGAGCAGTACTTC,CASSSLRDRTYEQYF
.,.,TRBV19,TRBJ1-3,TGTGCCAGTAGTATAGACATGCGCTCTGGAAACACCATATATTTT,CASSIDMRSGNTIYF
.,.,TRBV6-4,TRBJ2-2,TGTGCCAGCAGTGACACAACGGAAGGCGGTCGGGAGCTGTTTTTT,CASSDTTEGGRELFF
.,.,TRBV19,TRBJ2-7,TGTGCCAGTAGTATAATCGTGGGGGTTTACGAGCAGTACTTC,CASSIIVGVYEQYF
.,.,TRBV10-1,TRBJ2-2,TGCGCCAGCAGTGAGTCTTTTTCCGGGGAGCTGTTTTTT,CASSESFSGELFF
.,.,TRBV2,TRBJ1-3,TGTGCCAGCAACCTACAGGGCCCTGGAAACACCATATATTTT,CASNLQGPGNTIYF
TRBD2,.,TRBV25-1,TRBJ2-5,TGTGCCAGCAGTGCGTATCCGGGACTAGCGGGAGGTGAGACCCAGTACTTC,CASSAYPGLAGGETQYF
TRBD1,.,TRBV6-6,TRBJ2-5,TGTGCCAGCAGTTACGCCCGACAGGGCCAAGAGACCCAGTACTTC,CASSYARQGQETQYF
TRBD2,.,TRBV5-1,TRBJ2-2,TGCGCCAGCAGAGGACTAGCCGACGGGCTGTTTTTT,CASRGLADGLFF
.,few,TRBV27,TRBJ1-2,TGTGCCAGCCGCAGTGAGGGGCCCTCTAAGGGGGGCTACACCTTC,CASRSEGPSKGGYTF
.,.,TRBV5-5,TRBJ1-6,TGTGCCAGCAGCTTCGATGACAGGAGGATTTCACCCCTCCACTTT,CASSFDDRRISPLHF
.,once,TRBV9,TRBJ1-2,TGTGCCAGCAGCGCAGGGTTCGGCTATGGCTACACCTTC,CASSAGFGYGYTF
.,.,TRBV14,TRBJ1-4,TGTGCCAGCAGCCGTTCTCTGGATGAAAAACTGTTTTTT,CASSRSLDEKLFF
.,.,TRBV30,TRBJ1-2,TGTGCTGGGAAGGGGGATGTGTATGGCTACACCTTC,CAGKGDVYGYTF
.,once,TRBV10-3,TRBJ2-3,TGTGCCATCAACGGACCAGGGAAGGCAGATACGCAGTATTTT,CAINGPGKADTQYF
.,.,TRBV30,TRBJ1-1,TGTGCCTCGGGCACGGGGGGCGACACTGAAGCTTTCTTT,CASGTGGDTEAFF
.,.,TRBV5-8,TRBJ2-2,TGTGCCAGCTTGGGCAGGCCCTTCGTCGGCGGGGAGCTGTTTTTT,CASLGRPFVGGELFF
.,.,TRBV29-1,TRBJ1-1,TGCAGCGCCCGGAACACTGAAGCTTTCTTT,CSARNTEAFF
.,.,TRBV6-6,TRBJ1-1,TGTGCCAGCAGTTACAGTGGGAAGAACACTGAAGCTTTCTTT,CASSYSGKNTEAFF
TRBD2,.,TRBV4-3,TRBJ2-7,TGCGCCAGCAGCCCAGAGACTAGCGGGAGGGCCGAGCAGTACTTC,CASSPETSGRAEQYF
.,.,TRBV6-5,TRBJ2-7,TGTGCCAGCAGTGCCTCCGGCGAGCAGTACTTC,CASSASGEQYF
.,.,TRBV7-3,TRBJ1-1,TGTGCCAGCAGCTTCGGGCACCAGAACACTGAAGCTTTCTTT,CASSFGHQNTEAFF
.,.,TRBV7-9,TRBJ2-5,TGTGCCAGCAGCTCGATATGGGACACGTACCAAGAGACCCAGTACTTC,CASSSIWDTYQETQYF
TRBD1,.,TRBV19,TRBJ2-3,TGTGCCAGTACCCCGACAGGGGGCACAGATACGCAGTATTTT,CASTPTGGTDTQYF
.,.,TRBV11-1,TRBJ2-7,TGTGCCAGCAGCGGACTGTCTACGGGAACCTACGAGCAGTACTTC,CASSGLSTGTYEQYF
TRBD2,.,TRBV9,TRBJ2-3,TGTGCCAGCAGCGCCGCTCTAGCGGGAGCGGGGGATACGCAGTATTTT,CASSAALAGAGDTQYF
TRBD1,.,TRBV5-1,TRBJ1-4,TGCGCCAGCCGTGTGGCCGGGACAGCGGAAAAACTGTTTTTT,CASRVAGTAEKLFF
.,.,TRBV7-2,TRBJ2-7,TGTGCCAGCAGCCCGACCTACGAGCAGTACTTC,CASSPTYEQYF
.,once,TRBV6-5,TRBJ1-3,TGTGCCAGCAGTTACTTGGGGGCCTCTGGAAACACCATATATTTT,CASSYLGASGNTIYF
TRBD1,.,TRBV19,TRBJ1-2,TGTGCCACAGCGAAAGACAGGGTCCGGGGTGGCTACACCTTC,CATAKDRVRGGYTF
.,.,TRBV7-2,TRBJ2-6,TGTGCCAGCAGCGGTCCCCCAGGGGTCCATAAGGCCAACGTCCTGACTTTC,CASSGPPGVHKANVLTF
.,.,TRBV10-2,TRBJ1-3,TGCGCCAGCAGTGAGCAAGACTCTGGAAACACCATATATTTT,CASSEQDSGNTIYF
.,.,TRBV6-1,TRBJ2-3,TGTGCCAGCAGCCTGAATCCCATCAACACAGATACGCAGTATTTT,CASSLNPINTDTQYF
.,.,TRBV5-1,TRBJ1-2,TGCGCCAGCAGCTCTACCCTCCCGGACTATGGCTACACCTTC,CASSSTLPDYGYTF
.,few,TRBV30,TRBJ1-1,TGTGCCTGGAGTGTGGAGTTTAACACTGAAGCTTTCTTT,CAWSVEFNTEAFF
.,.,TRBV6-1,TRBJ2-2,TGTGCCAGCCGGGGACACGTCGGGACCGGGGAGCTGTTTTTT,CASRGHVGTGELFF
TRBD2,.,TRBV7-9,TRBJ2-7,TGTGCCAGCACTGGGGGGGTAGCCTACGAGCAGTACTTC,CASTGGVAYEQYF
TRBD2,.,TRBV6-6,TRBJ2-7,TGTGCCAGCAGCGGGAGGGCTAGCGGCTACGAGCAGTACTTC,CASSGRASGYEQYF
.,.,TRBV4-3,TRBJ2-1,TGCGCCAGCAGCCCCCAGATTTACAATGAGCAGTTCTTC,CASSPQIYNEQFF